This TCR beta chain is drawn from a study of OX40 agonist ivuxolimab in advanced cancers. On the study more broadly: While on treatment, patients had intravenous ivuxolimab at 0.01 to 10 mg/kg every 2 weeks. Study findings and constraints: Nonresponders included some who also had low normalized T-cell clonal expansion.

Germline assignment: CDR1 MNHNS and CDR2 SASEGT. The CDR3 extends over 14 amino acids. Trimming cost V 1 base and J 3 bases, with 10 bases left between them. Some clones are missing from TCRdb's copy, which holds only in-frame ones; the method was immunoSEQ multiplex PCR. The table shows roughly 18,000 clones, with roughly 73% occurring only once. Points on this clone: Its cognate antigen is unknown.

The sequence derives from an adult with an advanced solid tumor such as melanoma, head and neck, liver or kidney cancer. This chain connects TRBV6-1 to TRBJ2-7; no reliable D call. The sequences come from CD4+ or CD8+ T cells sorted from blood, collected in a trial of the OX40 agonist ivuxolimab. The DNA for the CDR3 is TGTGCCAGCAGTGAAGGAGGTACCAGCTACGAGCAGTACTTC. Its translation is CASSEGGTSYEQYF.